This T cell receptor (beta chain) is drawn from a study of T cell repertoires in cytomegalovirus infection. The wider study: HLA-C-restricted CMV epitopes, recently identified, and well-studied HLA-B-restricted ones were used by the study. Indicated by public TCR beta signatures were CMV infection and matching HLA type.

Each CDR3 protein gets one entry after TCRdb re-called the reads with MiXCR. The sample has a few hundred thousand distinct CDR3 sequences, 30% to 35% seen once; the top ten hold roughly 17%. The study's findings and limits: Identification of carriers of CMV plus the relevant HLA was achieved through cumulative public TCR beta family frequency. HLA-C-restricted TCR beta clonotypes specific for CMV led the ex vivo response.

V was shortened by 5 bases and J by 0 bases, with 14 bases between the two germline ends. CDR1 is SGHVS, CDR2 FQNEAQ, per germline. This CDR3 has 16 residues. In its sample, this clonotype was seen a few times. Its antigen is undetermined. The chain joins TRBV7-8 to TRBJ2-4; D remains ambiguous. The sequenced sample was cultured PBMCs, obtained from culture after CMV antigen stimulation. This sequence originates from a human donor in good health (CMV status not recorded). Some clones in this sample may be carry-over from other donors' samples. The DNA of the CDR3 is TGTGCCAGCAGCCACCGTGGGTTGCGAGCCAAAAACATTCAGTACTTC. Protein: CASSHRGLRAKNIQYF.